The 23 T cell receptor beta chains reported below all come from one sample, sequenced in a study of T cell responses to AZD1222 COVID-19 vaccine. The data were produced by immunoSEQ multiplex PCR, yet TCRdb's version contains in-frame clones alone and is incomplete. The sample yields around 97,000 clones, about 90% seen once. Source: peripheral blood, taken on day 0 of AZD1222 vaccination. These receptor sequences come from an adult in good health.

This rearrangement joins TRBV7-6 to TRBJ1-6; 9 positions agree with TRBD1. The CDR3 covers 17 residues. Germline V gene sequence: CDR1 SGHVS, CDR2 FNYEAQ. Trimming cost V 5 bases and J 3 bases; bases outside gene matches: 8. The DNA of the CDR3 is TGTGCCAGCAGCCTTGGGACAGGGCCAAACTATAATTCACCCCTCCACTTT. This gives the protein CASSLGTGPNYNSPLHF.

This chain uses TRBV5-4 with TRBJ1-3, with TRBD1 identical over 9 bases. The CDR3 consists of 17 residues. Looked up from germline, CDR1 is SGHNT and CDR2 is YYREEE (reference sequence). Trimming took 4 bases from V and 2 from J; bases not matched to a gene: 10. The CDR3 coding sequence is TGTGCCAGCAGCCAGACAGGGGGGACGTTAACTGGAAACACCATATATTTT. This encodes CASSQTGGTLTGNTIYF.

The genes are TRBV4-1 and TRBJ2-7; 8 positions agree with TRBD1. From germline, CDR1 is MGHRA and CDR2 YSYEKL. V shed 4 bases, J shed 0 bases, and the junction held 17 bases outside the gene matches. The CDR3 has 19 residues. The CDR3 DNA is TGCGCCAGCAGCCGAAGGGCTGGACAGGGCTTGGTGAGCTCCTACGAGCAGTACTTC. Translating it yields CASSRRAGQGLVSSYEQYF.

V gene TRBV7-9 combines with J gene TRBJ1-6, with TRBD1 matching 8 bases. V gave up 5 bases and J gave up 6 bases; unmatched junction bases: 3. Germline V gene data show CDR1 as SEHNR and CDR2 as FQNEAQ (reference sequence). The CDR3 length is 14 residues. The CDR3 protein is CASSHGQGNSPLHF. The CDR3 DNA reads as TGTGCCAGCAGCCATGGACAGGGTAATTCACCCCTCCACTTT.

The J gene is TRBJ2-1, the V gene TRBV11-2, with 9 positions matching TRBD2. Germline loops: CDR1 SGHAT, CDR2 FQNNGV. J gave up 8 bases and V 1 base, and 12 bases lay outside the gene matches. This CDR3 region has 17 residues. This chain's CDR3 is CASSLGLAGVTSHEQFF. The CDR3 DNA sequence: TGTGCCAGCAGCTTAGGATTAGCGGGAGTAACCTCCCATGAGCAGTTCTTC.

V is TRBV10-3 and J is TRBJ2-1; tentatively, D is TRBD1 or TRBD2 (5 bases each). Germline V gene data show CDR1 as ENHRY and CDR2 as SYGVKD. The length of the CDR3 is 14 residues. Trimming pared 0 bases from V and 8 bases from J, leaving 11 bases between. CDR3 nucleotides: TGTGCCATCAGTGAGTCGGGGGATGAGTATGAGCAGTTCTTC. This sequence encodes CAISESGDEYEQFF.

The chain uses TRBV11-1 and TRBJ2-7; either TRBD1 or TRBD2 may supply D (7 bases each). V gave up 4 bases and J gave up 12 bases, with 22 bases separating them. CDR3 length: 14 residues. Germline V lookup: CDR1 SGHAT, CDR2 FQDESV (reference sequence). The CDR3 region has the DNA TGTGCCAGCAGCTCTGTCCTAGAGCGGGACAGCCCGTACTTC. Amino acids: CASSSVLERDSPYF.

The chain employs TRBV18 and TRBJ2-7, with D unclear. The germline gives CDR1 KGHSH, CDR2 LQKENI. V was pared by 0 bases and J by 2 bases, with 8 bases between. The CDR3 has 14 amino acids. CDR3 in amino acids: CASSPPGRTYEQYF. CDR3 in DNA: TGTGCCAGCTCACCACCGGGCAGAACCTACGAGCAGTACTTC.

This rearrangement joins TRBV5-1 to TRBJ2-3, with D unclear. The germline V gene encodes CDR1 SGHRS and CDR2 YFSETQ. Trimming removed 4 bases from V and 6 bases from J, with 12 bases in between. The CDR3 is 13 residues long. The CDR3 region is CASSPFQSDTQYF. Here the CDR3 DNA reads TGCGCCAGCAGCCCGTTTCAATCCGATACGCAGTATTTT.

This chain uses TRBV29-1 with TRBJ1-3; D is undetermined. This CDR3 contains 13 residues. V shed 6 bases and J shed 7 bases, with 16 bases lying between them. Germline CDR1 and CDR2: SQVTM and ANQGSEA. CDR3 in amino acids: CSVPEVMGNTIYF. Written as DNA, the CDR3 is TGCAGCGTCCCCGAGGTGATGGGGAACACCATATATTTT.

This clone was counted once. V and J are TRBV4-1 and TRBJ1-2; the D gene is possibly TRBD1 (5 bases). This CDR3 contains 15 residues. Trimming removed 4 bases from V and 5 bases from J, with 17 bases in between. Germline lookup yields CDR1 MGHRA and CDR2 YSYEKL. The CDR3 spells CASSPQTAGAYGYTF. CDR3 coding DNA: TGCGCCAGCAGCCCCCAGACAGCCGGGGCGTATGGCTACACCTTC.

The V call is TRBV6-5, the J call TRBJ1-1, with D unclear. V lost 4 bases, J lost 2 bases, and 11 bases lay in between. CDR3 size: 14 residues. Per germline, CDR1 MNHEY and CDR2 SVGAGI. CDR3 sequence reads: CASSFNLLNTEAFF. In nucleotides, the CDR3 is TGTGCCAGCAGTTTTAACCTATTAAACACTGAAGCTTTCTTT.

This chain uses TRBV5-1 with TRBJ2-1; possible D gene TRBD1, 6 bases. The CDR3 consists of 15 residues. Deletions cut 4 bases from V and 0 bases from J, with 11 bases between. Germline CDR1 SGHRS, CDR2 YFSETQ. Here the CDR3 reads CASSLGASSYNEQFF. As DNA, the CDR3 is TGCGCCAGCAGCCTGGGGGCTAGCTCCTACAATGAGCAGTTCTTC. The variable domain in full, with the rest retrieved from reference TRBV5-1 and TRBJ2-1, is KAGVTQTPRYLIKTRGQQVTLSCSPISGHRSVSWYQQTPGQGLQFLFEYFSETQRNKGNFPGRFSGRQFSNSRSEMNVSTLELGDSALYLCASSLGASSYNEQFFGPGTRLTVL.

The CDR3 nucleotides read TGTGCCAGCAAATTCCAGACCCAGTACTTC. It codes for CASKFQTQYF. This sequence joins TRBV6-5 and TRBJ2-5; D gene ambiguous. This CDR3 spans 10 amino acids. CDR1 is MNHEY, CDR2 SVGAGI, per germline. Trimming left V 7 bases short and J 6 bases short, with 6 bases between.

This chain joins TRBV6-5 and TRBJ1-5; D is possibly TRBD1 (6 bases). V dropped 2 bases and J dropped 5 bases, with 10 bases sitting between them. This CDR3 contains 14 residues. The V gene's germline CDR1 is MNHEY and CDR2 SVGAGI. CDR3 nucleotides: TGTGCCAGCAGTTACGGGGGGGCTCATCAGCCCCAGCATTTT. Protein: CASSYGGAHQPQHF.

This chain connects TRBV25-1 to TRBJ2-1; D ambiguous. This CDR3 contains 14 residues. Deletions cut 5 bases from V and 3 bases from J, with 11 bases between. The germline gives CDR1 MGHDK, CDR2 SYGVNS. In DNA, the CDR3 is TGTGCCAGCAGTACAGATTTTAACTACAATGAGCAGTTCTTC. Its protein product is CASSTDFNYNEQFF.

The chain uses TRBV5-1 and TRBJ1-1; TRBD1 might be the D (5 bases). The V gene lost 1 base and the J gene lost 0 bases, with 7 bases spanning the gap. The V gene's germline CDR1 is SGHRS and CDR2 YFSETQ. The CDR3 is made up of 14 amino acids. The CDR3 here is CASSLWDLNTEAFF. In DNA, the CDR3 is TGCGCCAGCAGCTTGTGGGACCTGAACACTGAAGCTTTCTTT.

This chain uses TRBV18 with TRBJ2-7; maybe TRBD2 (6 bases). This CDR3 region has 15 residues. Deletions cut 6 bases from V and 0 bases from J, with 15 bases between. The germline CDR1 and CDR2 sequences are KGHSH and LQKENI. CDR3 in amino acids: CASSTAGSTSYEQYF. DNA of the CDR3: TGTGCCAGCTCGACGGCCGGGAGTACCTCCTACGAGCAGTACTTC.

This chain links TRBV14 with TRBJ1-5; D possibly corresponds to TRBD1 (5 bases). This CDR3 has 12 amino acids. V lost 8 bases and J lost 3, with 8 bases in between. Germline CDR1 SGHDN, CDR2 FVKESK. CDR3 nucleotide sequence: TGTGCCAGCCGGGGGACCAATCAGCCCCAGCATTTT. Translation: CASRGTNQPQHF.

This clone was recorded only once. The chain employs TRBV24-1 and TRBJ2-5; D call uncertain. Trimming left V 4 bases short and J 4 bases short, with 9 bases between. This CDR3 has 13 residues. Looked up from germline, CDR1 is KGHDR and CDR2 is SFDVKD. Here the CDR3 reads CATSDPNLETQYF. DNA for the CDR3: TGTGCCACCAGTGACCCGAACCTAGAGACCCAGTACTTC.

The chain uses TRBV7-9 and TRBJ1-5; D is possibly TRBD1 (5 bases). V lost 4 bases to trimming and J lost 6 bases, with 10 bases between them. CDR3 size: 13 residues. Per the germline V gene, CDR1 is SEHNR and CDR2 is FQNEAQ (reference sequence). CDR3 in amino acids: CASSSQGFQPQHF. The CDR3 bases are TGTGCCAGCAGCTCCCAGGGATTTCAGCCCCAGCATTTT.

The chain is built from TRBV7-8 and TRBJ1-1; D perhaps matches TRBD1 (5 bases). CDR3 length equals 16 residues. The V end was cut by 1 base, the J end by 2 bases, with 14 bases between. From germline, CDR1 is SGHVS and CDR2 FQNEAQ. The CDR3 loop reads CASSLEQVNQNTEAFF. The CDR3 region has the DNA TGTGCCAGCAGCTTAGAACAGGTGAATCAAAACACTGAAGCTTTCTTT.

This chain connects TRBV18 to TRBJ1-1; D gene uncertain. The CDR3 is 13 amino acids. Trimming removed 4 bases from V and 1 base from J, with 7 bases in between. Germline V gene sequence: CDR1 KGHSH, CDR2 LQKENI. CDR3 sequence: CASSRGQNTEAFF. CDR3 DNA sequence: TGTGCCAGCTCACGAGGGCAGAACACTGAAGCTTTCTTT.